Sequencing of this TCR beta chain was carried out in a study of cytomegalovirus exposure and HLA in healthy donors. Study-wide findings and caveats: Some 150 TCR beta chains were listed as cytomegalovirus-associated.

Primers included in the PCR were 60 Vbeta and 13 Jbeta primers. Using immunoSEQ multiplex PCR, the repertoire was profiled, and TCRdb retains in-frame clones only, with some absent. The data contain 190,000 or so clones, about 76% of them singletons. As for this clone: Its antigen is still unknown.

The donors (healthy individuals) were bone marrow donors. Material for sequencing was PBMCs. The source is a male donor in good health and CMV-seropositive.

The CDR3 region is CASSSPGGAEAFF. CDR3 nucleotide sequence: TGTGCCAGCAGTTCCCCGGGAGGGGCTGAAGCTTTCTTT. This chain uses TRBV27 with TRBJ1-1; D is possibly TRBD1 (5 bases). This CDR3 is 13 amino acids long. Germline CDR1 reads MNHEY; CDR2 reads SMNVEV (reference sequence). Trimming removed 4 bases from V and 6 bases from J, with 12 bases in between.